This T cell receptor beta chain was captured by sequencing in a study of STAT5B mutations in CD4+ large granular lymphocyte leukemia. Study-wide background: Healthy donors showed HLA-associated enrichment of the CDR3 'QG' motif. Points from the study as a whole: Compared with healthy controls (2/35), patient top clones favored TRBV06 (8/27).

Profiling relied on immunoSEQ multiplex PCR, and the TCRdb table lists in-frame clones only, not all of them. Of some 30,000 clones listed, around 81% are singletons. V lost 6 bases, J lost 0 bases, and 18 bases lay in between. Germline V gives CDR1 SGHNT, CDR2 YENEEA. This CDR3 contains 17 residues. Of note for this clone: Its antigen is unknown.

The sequenced sample consisted of CD4+ T cells from blood buffy coats. The chain couples TRBV11-3 to TRBJ2-1; D may correspond to TRBD1 or TRBD2 (6 bases each). The clonotype comes from a human donor in good health. DNA for the CDR3: TGTGCCAGCAGTCCACTGGGGGCGGGGAGCTCCTACAATGAGCAGTTCTTC. It translates to CASSPLGAGSSYNEQFF.